The T cell receptor beta chain under discussion was sequenced for a study of spatial heterogeneity in lung cancer (dated 2019 in TCRdb). With respect to the entire study: Beta-chain transcripts were consistently detected in greater numbers than alpha-chain transcripts, which likely reflected higher beta-chain transcript abundance. In the raw uncorrected reads, each unique combination of TCR and UMI appeared on average more than ten times. In non-small cell lung cancer, the study quantitatively compared TCR alpha and beta repertoires across several tumor regions, matched nontumor lung, and blood. Nonsynonymous mutation counts, determined by whole-exome sequencing of tumor tissue, were related to features of the TCR repertoire. At surgery, roughly 220 tumor regions, 61 to 65 matched nontumor lung samples and more than 55 PBMC samples were TCR-sequenced for both alpha and beta chains.

V gives up 4 bases and J gives up 4 bases, and the segment between their germline ends measures 14 bases. From cysteine to phenylalanine, the CDR3 is 14 amino acids long. The DNA shown is the 42-base CDR3, in frame from base 1. CDR1 DFQATT and CDR2 SNEGSKA are derived from the germline V gene (reference sequence). Study-wide conclusions, independent of this receptor: Ubiquitous expanded tumor TCRs were detected in blood more often at tumor resection than at routine follow-up. Additional single-cell paired TCR alpha and beta sequencing was considered necessary to confirm, at a functional level, the hypothesis that regional TCRs recognize regional mutations.

The library was built by means of 5' RACE. This sample was sequenced with a NextSeq 500. To allow correction of PCR and sequencing errors, the TCR library protocol tagged every TCR cDNA molecule with a unique molecular identifier. As for the authors' bioinformatics: Decombinator tools were used for TCR identification, UMI-based error correction and CDR3 extraction. TCRs above a frequency of 2 per 1,000, corresponding to the top 1% of the tumor frequency distribution, were defined as expanded. Renyi diversity was calculated using the R vegan package after each repertoire was subsampled 100 times to 5,000 TCRs. CDR3 similarity networks were built from amino acid triplet string-kernel similarity, with CDR3s being connected when pairwise similarity was above 0.82. TCRdb applied fastp at Q25 and MiXCR to the public reads, then kept only in-frame beta chains. Every CDR3 protein is listed once, alongside the most common genes and DNA of its rows. Clone size and V and J calls follow TCRdb, not the original study. The sample profile shows roughly 60,000 distinct CDR3 sequences; 7% to 10% of them were found once. In total, the top ten clones hold over 13% of the sample.

In light of the paper, this sample's time point label describes: sample taken at primary tumor resection. For TCR sequencing, whole RNA was extracted from tumor and nontumor lung tissue, or from cryopreserved PBMC samples, and no cell sorting was done. Donors were 70 or so patients with early-stage, untreated non-small cell lung cancer from the lung TRACERx cohort. A patient was chosen for TCR sequencing only when enough RNA was available from at least two tumor regions. Points on this clonotype: What antigen it recognizes has not been identified. A much larger clonotype is one base distant, so this may be a read error.

The sequence was obtained from a female donor with early-stage non-small cell lung cancer. This sample comprised PBMCs, obtained at surgery. The chain was built from TRBV20-1 and TRBJ1-5; a weak D assignment points to TRBD1 (6 bases agree). The DNA is as follows: TGCAGTGCTACAGGGGACGGTAGAAATCAGCCCCAGCATTTT. This is translated as CSATGDGRNQPQHF.